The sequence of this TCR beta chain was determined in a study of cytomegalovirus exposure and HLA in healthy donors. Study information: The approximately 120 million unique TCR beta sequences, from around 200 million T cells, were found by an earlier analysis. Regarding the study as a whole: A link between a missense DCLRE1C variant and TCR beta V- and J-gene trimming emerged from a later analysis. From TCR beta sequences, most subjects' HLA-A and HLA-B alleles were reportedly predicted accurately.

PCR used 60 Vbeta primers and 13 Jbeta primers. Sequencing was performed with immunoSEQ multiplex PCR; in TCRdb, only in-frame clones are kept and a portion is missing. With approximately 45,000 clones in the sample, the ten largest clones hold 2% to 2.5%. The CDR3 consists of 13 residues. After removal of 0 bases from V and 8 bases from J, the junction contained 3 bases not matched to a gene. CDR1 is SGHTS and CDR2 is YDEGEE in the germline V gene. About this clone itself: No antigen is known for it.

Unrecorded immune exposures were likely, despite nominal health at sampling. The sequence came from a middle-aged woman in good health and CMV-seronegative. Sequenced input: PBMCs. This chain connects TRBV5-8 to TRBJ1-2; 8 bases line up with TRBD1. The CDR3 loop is CASSLVRGRGYTF. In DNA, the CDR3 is TGTGCCAGCAGCTTGGTCAGGGGGCGAGGCTACACCTTC. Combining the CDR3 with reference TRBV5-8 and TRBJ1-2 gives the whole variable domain EAGVTQSPTHLIKTRGQQATLRCSPISGHTSVYWYQQALGLGLQFLLWYDEGEERNRGNFPPRFSGRQFPNYSSELNVNALELEDSALYLCASSLVRGRGYTFGSGTRLTVV.